The sequence of this TCR beta chain was determined in a study of neurological immune-mediated disorders. Study-wide findings and caveats: None of the CDR3 amino acid sequences of expanded clones recurred across subjects, suggesting private repertoires in all groups.

5'RACE generated cDNA with 10-nucleotide random UMIs. TCRdb processed the 5' RACE reads anew with MiXCR; each CDR3 protein has one entry. Here the sample spans about 55,000 distinct CDR3 sequences, approximately 3.6% being singletons. This CDR3 region has 11 residues. V was clipped by 4 bases and J by 2 bases, with 5 bases between them. CDR1 and CDR2 (germline): SQVTM, ANQGSEA. This clonotype appeared many times. Its antigen remains unidentified. This TCR derives from a woman aged 40 to 50 with multiple sclerosis. Sequencing used CD4+ T cells from blood. The genes are TRBV29-1 and TRBJ2-5; D not resolved. The CDR3 sequence: CSVVPQETQYF. The CDR3 region has the DNA TGCAGCGTTGTTCCTCAAGAGACCCAGTACTTC.